Following are 25 T cell receptor beta chains from one sample sequenced in a study of blood T cell repertoires in COVID-19. TCRdb's table, derived via immunoSEQ multiplex PCR, lists solely in-frame clones and lacks some. This sample has about 400,000 clones, with roughly 86% found just once. Sequencing was performed on PBMCs or T cells enriched from blood (not recorded which). These receptor sequences come from a man aged 40-50 years in a cohort exposed to, infected with or recovered from COVID-19 (not recorded which).

The V and J genes are TRBV30 and TRBJ2-7, with 13 bases identical to TRBD2. The J segment lost 7 bases and the V segment lost 8 bases, leaving 8 bases of the junction unmatched. The CDR3 sequence is 13 residues long. CDR1 and CDR2 (germline): GTSNPN, SVGIG (reference sequence). CDR3: CAGGTSGNGEQYF. CDR3 in DNA: TGTGCCGGGGGGACTAGCGGGAATGGGGAGCAGTACTTC.

The chain links TRBV19 to TRBJ1-2, with a tentative D call TRBD1 (6 bases). The length of the CDR3 is 15 residues. The V gene's germline CDR1 is LNHDA and CDR2 SQIVND (reference sequence). With 7 bases removed from V and 7 bases from J, the gap between germline ends came to 22 bases. Here the CDR3 DNA reads TGTGCCAGTACCCCACAGGGCCCACGGAGGATTGGCTACACCTTC. Translated: CASTPQGPRRIGYTF.

The gene calls are TRBV9 and TRBJ2-2, with 13 bases aligning to TRBD2. This CDR3 is built from 17 residues. Germline CDR1 SGDLS, CDR2 YYNGEE. V shed 0 bases, J shed 4 bases, and the junction held 3 bases outside the gene matches. CDR3 DNA: TGTGCCAGCAGCGTAGGACTAGCGGGGGGAGGCACCGGGGAGCTGTTTTTT. Its translation is CASSVGLAGGGTGELFF. Filled out from reference TRBV9 and TRBJ2-2, the complete variable domain reads DSGVTQTPKHLITATGQRVTLRCSPRSGDLSVYWYQQSLDQGLQFLIQYYNGEERAKGNILERFSAQQFPDLHSELNLSSLELGDSALYFCASSVGLAGGGTGELFFGEGSRLTVL.

The chain joins TRBV28 to TRBJ2-1; D unresolved. There are 12 residues in the CDR3. The V end lost 1 base, the J end lost 4 bases, and 2 bases lay between the germline ends. Germline V gives CDR1 MDHEN, CDR2 SYDVKM. The CDR3 loop is CASSLLYNEQFF. In DNA form, the CDR3 reads TGTGCCAGCAGTTTATTATACAATGAGCAGTTCTTC.

Worth noting for this clone: Other DNA sequences within the sample encode an identical CDR3. The CDR3 is CASSLWRERGNEQFF. DNA for the CDR3: TGTGCCAGCAGTTTATGGAGGGAGCGGGGCAATGAGCAGTTCTTC. The V and J genes are TRBV27 and TRBJ2-1; 7 nucleotides line up with TRBD2. V shed 1 base and J 6 bases; nucleotides not matched to a gene: 6. The CDR3 is 15 amino acids. Germline-derived CDR1 and CDR2 are MNHEY and SMNVEV (reference sequence).

The V gene is TRBV19, the J gene TRBJ2-4; TRBD2 agrees at 7 bases. CDR3 length: 19 amino acids. Germline CDR1 LNHDA, CDR2 SQIVND (reference sequence). J lost 6 bases, V lost 3 bases, and 20 bases had no gene match. This CDR3 reads CASSILGEGRSKWGNIQYF. The CDR3 DNA reads as TGTGCCAGTAGTATCCTGGGGGAGGGAAGGTCGAAATGGGGAAACATTCAGTACTTC.

The chain uses TRBV10-3 and TRBJ2-3; 12 nucleotides agree with TRBD2. Germline CDR1 ENHRY, CDR2 SYGVKD. V lost 4 bases, J lost 2 bases, and 1 base stayed unmatched. The CDR3 has 15 amino acids. The CDR3 region is CAISASGRATDTQYF. The CDR3 coding sequence is TGTGCCATCAGTGCTAGCGGGAGGGCCACAGATACGCAGTATTTT.

The genes are TRBV9 and TRBJ2-1; 12 positions match TRBD2. Germline trimming cut 0 bases from V and 7 bases from J; bases unmatched to any gene: 2. Germline-derived CDR1 and CDR2 are SGDLS and YYNGEE. CDR3 length: 15 residues. This CDR3 is CASSVETSGRNEQFF. Here the CDR3 DNA reads TGTGCCAGCAGCGTAGAAACTAGCGGGAGGAATGAGCAGTTCTTC.

The chain links TRBV19 to TRBJ1-4; TRBD1 matches at 8 bases. CDR3 length: 14 residues. Germline CDR1 and CDR2: LNHDA and SQIVND (reference sequence). Trimming removed 6 bases from V and 8 bases from J; junction bases left unmatched: 8. The CDR3 region is CASRATGAGEKLFF. Here the CDR3 DNA reads TGTGCCAGTAGAGCGACAGGGGCAGGCGAAAAACTGTTTTTT.

The J gene is TRBJ2-2, the V gene TRBV14, with 13 nucleotides matching TRBD2. J gave up 7 bases and V 4 bases, and 12 bases lay outside the gene matches. Per the germline V gene, CDR1 is SGHDN and CDR2 is FVKESK. This CDR3 region has 18 residues. CDR3 loop: CASSRRTSGSALGGELFF. The CDR3 nucleotides read TGTGCCAGCAGCCGCAGGACTAGCGGGAGTGCTCTCGGCGGGGAGCTGTTTTTT.

The J gene is TRBJ1-2, the V gene TRBV29-1; 8 nucleotides align to TRBD1. Germline CDR1 reads SQVTM; CDR2 reads ANQGSEA. After removal of 8 bases from V and 6 bases from J, the junction contained 14 bases not matched to a gene. The CDR3 contains 14 residues. The CDR3 DNA sequence: TGCAGCTCTAACAGGGGGGCAGAAGGGGATGGCTACACCTTC. Translation: CSSNRGAEGDGYTF. The full variable domain, in which reference TRBV29-1 and TRBJ1-2 provide the parts outside the CDR3, is SAVISQKPSRDICQRGTSLTIQCQVDSQVTMMFWYRQQPGQSLTLIATANQGSEATYESGFVIDKFPISRPNLTFSTLTVSNMSPEDSSIYLCSSNRGAEGDGYTFGSGTRLTVV.

This sequence joins TRBV7-6 and TRBJ2-3; TRBD2 matches at 7 bases. V gave up 5 bases and J gave up 4 bases; unmatched junction bases: 9. Germline loops: CDR1 SGHVS, CDR2 FNYEAQ. This CDR3 has 15 amino acids. This CDR3 is CASSKLALPPDTQYF. As DNA, the CDR3 is TGTGCCAGCAGCAAACTAGCGTTACCTCCAGATACGCAGTATTTT. Combining the CDR3 with reference TRBV7-6 and TRBJ2-3 gives the whole variable domain GAGVSQSPRYKVTKRGQDVALRCDPISGHVSLYWYRQALGQGPEFLTYFNYEAQQDKSGLPNDRFSAERPEGSISTLTIQRTEQRDSAMYRCASSKLALPPDTQYFGPGTRLTVL.

This rearrangement joins TRBV19 to TRBJ2-2; the D gene is possibly TRBD1 (5 bases). The V gene lost 4 bases and the J gene lost 7 bases, with 7 bases spanning the gap. The CDR3 has 12 amino acids. Germline CDR1 and CDR2: LNHDA and SQIVND (reference sequence). This chain's CDR3 is CASSTGYGELFF. The CDR3 nucleotides read TGTGCCAGTAGTACAGGGTACGGGGAGCTGTTTTTT.

This sequence joins TRBV5-1 and TRBJ2-5; D uncertain. This CDR3 comprises 13 residues. Looked up from germline, CDR1 is SGHRS and CDR2 is YFSETQ. Trimming pared 0 bases from V and 0 bases from J, leaving 3 bases between. The CDR3 loop is CASSLDYQETQYF. CDR3 DNA sequence: TGCGCCAGCAGCTTGGACTACCAAGAGACCCAGTACTTC.

The J gene is TRBJ2-3, the V gene TRBV5-4; a possible D gene is TRBD1 (6 bases). CDR1 and CDR2 from the germline V gene are SGHNT and YYREEE (reference sequence). CDR3 length equals 16 residues. Deletions cut 4 bases from V and 0 bases from J, with 15 bases between. The CDR3 spells CASSLGQRLSTDTQYF. The CDR3 coding sequence is TGTGCCAGCAGCCTCGGACAGAGACTTAGCACAGATACGCAGTATTTT.

This chain joins TRBV11-3 and TRBJ2-7; tentatively, D is TRBD2 (5 bases). Trimming removed 5 bases from V and 3 bases from J, with 11 bases in between. Germline loops: CDR1 SGHNT, CDR2 YENEEA. The CDR3 contains 13 residues. DNA of the CDR3: TGTGCCAGCAGCCCCCGGACTGGCTACGAGCAGTACTTC. This codes for CASSPRTGYEQYF. The variable domain in full, completed from reference TRBV11-3 and TRBJ2-7, reads EAGVVQSPRYKIIEKKQPVAFWCNPISGHNTLYWYLQNLGQGPELLIRYENEEAVDDSQLPKDRFSAERLKGVDSTLKIQPAELGDSAVYLCASSPRTGYEQYFGPGTRLTVT.

The rearrangement links TRBV7-8 to TRBJ1-4, with 8 bases fitting TRBD1. The CDR3 sequence is 14 residues long. CDR1 SGHVS and CDR2 FQNEAQ come from the germline V gene. V shed 5 bases, J shed 7 bases, and the junction held 6 bases outside the gene matches. CDR3 sequence: CASSPGQGVEKLFF. The CDR3 nucleotides read TGTGCCAGCAGCCCTGGACAGGGAGTTGAAAAACTGTTTTTT. The variable domain in full, with the rest retrieved from reference TRBV7-8 and TRBJ1-4, is GAGVSQSPRYKVAKRGQDVALRCDPISGHVSLFWYQQALGQGPEFLTYFQNEAQLDKSGLPSDRFFAERPEGSVSTLKIQRTQQEDSAVYLCASSPGQGVEKLFFGSGTQLSVL.

V gene TRBV3-1 (or the pseudogene TRBV3-2) combines with J gene TRBJ2-5; TRBD2 aligns across 10 bases. Losses at the gene ends were 1 base for V and 3 bases for J; bases not matched to a gene: 2. This CDR3 comprises 15 residues. The germline gives CDR1 LGHDT, CDR2 YNNKEL (reference sequence). As DNA, the CDR3 is TGTGCCAGCAGCCAAGCTCTAGCGGGAGAAGAGACCCAGTACTTC. This sequence encodes CASSQALAGEETQYF.

This clone was observed once. The genes are TRBV4-1 and TRBJ1-6, with D possibly being TRBD1 (6 bases). Germline V gene sequence: CDR1 MGHRA, CDR2 YSYEKL. The CDR3 covers 12 residues. The V end lost 4 bases, the J end lost 8 bases, and 6 bases lay between the germline ends. The CDR3 sequence is CASSRQDSPLHF. The CDR3 DNA follows: TGCGCCAGCAGCCGACAGGATTCACCCCTCCACTTT.

The V and J genes are TRBV28 and TRBJ2-3, with D hard to call. This CDR3 contains 15 residues. V was cut by 3 bases and J by 0 bases, with 10 bases left in between. CDR1 and CDR2 (germline): MDHEN, SYDVKM. CDR3 bases: TGTGCCAGCAGTTTCGAGAGAGGTAGCACAGATACGCAGTATTTT. Residues: CASSFERGSTDTQYF.

The chain links TRBV27 to TRBJ1-5; TRBD1 matches 8 bases. The CDR3 length is 14 residues. Unmatched junction bases numbered 4, after V lost 7 bases and J lost 2 bases. Germline V CDR1 and CDR2: MNHEY, SMNVEV (reference sequence). CDR3 DNA sequence: TGTGCCAGCAAGTCGGGACAGGGCAATCAGCCCCAGCATTTT. Amino acid sequence: CASKSGQGNQPQHF.

The chain has TRBV29-1 and TRBJ1-2; D is uncertain. There are 11 residues in the CDR3. V lost 2 bases, J lost 10 bases, and 11 bases lay in between. Germline V gene sequence: CDR1 SQVTM, CDR2 ANQGSEA. CDR3 region: CSVEREGSYTF. In nucleotides, the CDR3 is TGCAGCGTTGAAAGGGAGGGCTCCTACACCTTC.

This clone has only one observation. The chain carries TRBV29-1 and TRBJ1-1; 12 nucleotides match TRBD1. The CDR3 sequence is 14 residues long. Trimming took 5 bases from V and 7 from J; bases not matched to a gene: 8. Germline-derived CDR1 and CDR2 are SQVTM and ANQGSEA. In DNA form, the CDR3 reads TGCAGCGTTCGAACCGGGACAGGGGGCAGTGAAGCTTTCTTT. It translates to CSVRTGTGGSEAFF.

The V and J genes are TRBV18 and TRBJ2-2; 8 bases align to TRBD2. V gave up 3 bases and J gave up 4 bases; unmatched junction bases: 10. Germline CDR1 and CDR2: KGHSH and LQKENI. This CDR3 contains 17 residues. The CDR3 region is CASSPFSLAGFTGELFF. The CDR3 DNA reads TGTGCCAGCTCACCGTTTTCGCTAGCGGGCTTCACCGGGGAGCTGTTTTTT. Full variable domain (rest looked up from reference TRBV18 and TRBJ2-2): NAGVMQNPRHLVRRRGQEARLRCSPMKGHSHVYWYRQLPEEGLKFMVYLQKENIIDESGMPKERFSAEFPKEGPSILRIQQVVRGDSAAYFCASSPFSLAGFTGELFFGEGSRLTVL.

V gene TRBV11-2 combines with J gene TRBJ2-1, with 13 bases matching TRBD2. The CDR3 extends over 18 amino acids. Germline V lookup: CDR1 SGHAT, CDR2 FQNNGV. The V and J ends lost 2 bases and 7 bases, in that order; junction bases with no gene match: 11. Written as DNA, the CDR3 is TGTGCCAGCAGCTTAAGGGGGACTAGCGGGATAGAAGTTAATGAGCAGTTCTTC. Protein product: CASSLRGTSGIEVNEQFF.